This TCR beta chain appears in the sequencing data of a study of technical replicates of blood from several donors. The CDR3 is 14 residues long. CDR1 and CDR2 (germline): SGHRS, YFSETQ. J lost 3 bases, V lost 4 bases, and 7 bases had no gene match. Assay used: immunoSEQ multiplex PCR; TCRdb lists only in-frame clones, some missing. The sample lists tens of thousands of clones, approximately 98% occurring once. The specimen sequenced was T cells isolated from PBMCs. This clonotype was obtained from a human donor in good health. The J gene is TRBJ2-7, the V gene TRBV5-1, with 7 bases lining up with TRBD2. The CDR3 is CASSAGVPGYEQYF. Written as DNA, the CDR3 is TGCGCCAGCAGCGCGGGAGTCCCGGGCTACGAGCAGTACTTC.